Reported below is one T cell receptor (beta chain). These data come from a study of neoadjuvant anti-PD-1 for oral cavity cancer. From germline, CDR1 is SGDLS and CDR2 YYNGEE. The V segment lost 4 bases and the J segment 4 bases; nucleotides outside the gene matches: 6. The CDR3 is 14 amino acids. Data came from immunoSEQ multiplex PCR; TCRdb stores just in-frame clones and leaves some out. The sample has around 35,000 clones; about 36% are singletons. Noted time point: after neoadjuvant nivolumab, at surgical resection. The source material was tumor tissue, sampled after nivolumab (anti-PD-1) treatment. The V call is TRBV9, the J call TRBJ2-7; 9 nucleotides align to TRBD1. The TCR sequence derives from a person aged 40 to 85 with oral cavity squamous cell carcinoma. The CDR3 region is CASSPRDREYEQYF. The CDR3 nucleotides read TGTGCCAGCAGCCCCCGGGACAGGGAATACGAGCAGTACTTC.